This TCR beta chain was recovered during a study of CD8 T cells in ankylosing spondylitis. Study-wide results and limits: Significant enrichment of disease-linked clones was reported in matched ankylosing spondylitis synovial fluid. The study identified a TCR beta motif of roughly eight highly homologous variants that appeared characteristic of ankylosing spondylitis blood. Relatively scarce in peripheral blood, disease-linked clones were CD8+.

V shed 1 base and J shed 0 bases, with 7 bases lying between them. CDR1 PRHDT and CDR2 FYEKMQ come from the germline V gene (reference sequence). The CDR3 extends over 15 amino acids. It was by quantitative 5'-RACE with molecular barcodes that TCR beta libraries were made. TCRdb redid the calling of the 5' RACE reads with MiXCR, one entry per CDR3 protein. This sample has roughly 670,000 distinct CDR3 sequences; 19% occur once, and the top ten carry around 20%. About this clonotype itself: Its target is unknown.

The rearrangement links TRBV13 to TRBJ2-1; D is undetermined. This sequence originates from a male donor with ankylosing spondylitis. Specimen: blood, either unsorted or a sorted T cell fraction (not recorded which). Here the CDR3 reads CASSLVGVSYNEQFF. The CDR3 region has the DNA TGTGCCAGCAGCTTAGTGGGCGTCTCCTACAATGAGCAGTTCTTC.